A single sample gave rise to the 32 T cell receptor beta chains below, sequenced in a study of molecular identifiers for immune sequencing clone quantification. TCRdb independently ran MiXCR on the PCR reads; one entry per CDR3 protein. The top ten hold roughly 0.7% of the sample, which has under 350,000 distinct CDR3 sequences, about 22% seen once. Specimen: naive CD8+ T cells from blood, with Jurkat cell RNA spiked in. Subset here: FACS-sorted CD8+CD4-CCR7+CD45RA+ naive T cells. Receptor source: a human donor in good health. Some libraries in this study had Jurkat cell RNA spiked in.

The chain combines TRBV7-8 with TRBJ1-1, with D unclear. From germline, CDR1 is SGHVS and CDR2 FQNEAQ. V shed 4 bases and J shed 5 bases, with 17 bases lying between them. The CDR3 runs to 15 residues. The DNA for the CDR3 is TGTGCCAGCAGCTCCCTCCAGGTGGTGGGGACTGAAGCTTTCTTT. Protein product: CASSSLQVVGTEAFF.

The chain uses TRBV10-3 and TRBJ2-3, with TRBD2 identical over 11 bases. This CDR3 comprises 15 residues. With 6 bases clipped from V and 2 bases from J, the junction kept 4 bases outside the gene matches. Germline CDR1 reads ENHRY; CDR2 reads SYGVKD. This chain's CDR3 is CAISGTSGPTDTQYF. DNA for the CDR3: TGTGCCATCAGCGGGACTAGCGGTCCCACAGATACGCAGTATTTT.

The chain couples TRBV7-9 to TRBJ2-5; maybe TRBD1 (5 bases). Germline lookup yields CDR1 SEHNR and CDR2 FQNEAQ (reference sequence). CDR3 length: 15 residues. Trimming took 5 bases from V and 7 from J, leaving 20 bases between them. In DNA form, the CDR3 reads TGTGCCAGCAGCCCGACTGGGGCTAACGTAGGGACCCAGTACTTC. It specifies CASSPTGANVGTQYF.

Notes on this clonotype: In this CDR3 the conserved last residue, phenylalanine or tryptophan, is missing, so a read error is likely. This chain links TRBV29-1 with TRBJ1-3, with a weak D call TRBD1 (5 bases). Per the germline V gene, CDR1 is SQVTM and CDR2 is ANQGSEA. There are 13 residues in the CDR3. Trimming stripped 6 bases from V and 5 bases from J, with 14 bases between. The CDR3 coding sequence is TGCAGCGTGGACCAGGGATTGAGAAACACCATATATTCT. Protein sequence: CSVDQGLRNTIYS.

The genes are TRBV7-9 and TRBJ2-2, with 8 bases that match TRBD2. CDR1 SEHNR and CDR2 FQNEAQ come from the germline V gene (reference sequence). V gave up 1 base and J gave up 0 bases; unmatched junction bases: 7. The CDR3 is 18 residues long. This CDR3 reads CASSLERASGSNTGELFF. The DNA of the CDR3 is TGTGCCAGCAGCTTAGAGAGGGCTAGCGGGTCGAACACCGGGGAGCTGTTTTTT. The full variable domain, completed using reference TRBV7-9 and TRBJ2-2, is DTGVSQNPRHKITKRGQNVTFRCDPISEHNRLYWYRQTLGQGPEFLTYFQNEAQLEKSRLLSDRFSAERPKGSFSTLEIQRTEQGDSAMYLCASSLERASGSNTGELFFGEGSRLTVL.

Comment on this clonotype: A clone one base away is much larger, so this may be a read error. In DNA, the CDR3 is TGTGCCAGCCGCTTCGATAGCTATTACGAGCAGTACTTC. As protein: CASRFDSYYEQYF. The rearrangement uses TRBV7-2 and TRBJ2-7; D call uncertain. The CDR3 has 13 residues. Germline V CDR1 and CDR2: SGHTA, FQGNSA. The full variable domain, completed using reference TRBV7-2 and TRBJ2-7, is GAGVSQSPSNKVTEKGKDVELRCDPISGHTALYWYRQSLGQGLEFLIYFQGNSAPDKSGLPSDRFSAERTGGSVSTLTIQRTQQEDSAVYLCASRFDSYYEQYFGPGTRLTVT.

This clonotype showed up many times. The chain uses TRBV20-1 and TRBJ2-1, with a weak D call TRBD2 (6 bases). V gave up 0 bases and J gave up 13 bases, with 25 bases separating them. Germline loops: CDR1 DFQATT, CDR2 SNEGSKA (reference sequence). CDR3 length: 16 amino acids. This CDR3 is CSARDQLAPTMREQFF. CDR3 DNA sequence: TGCAGTGCTAGAGATCAACTAGCTCCTACAATGAGGGAACAGTTCTTC.

This clonotype was seen only a few times. J is TRBJ2-6 and V is TRBV27; possible D gene TRBD2, 5 bases. From germline, CDR1 is MNHEY and CDR2 SMNVEV (reference sequence). The CDR3 covers 16 residues. Trimming stripped 5 bases from V and 4 bases from J, with 15 bases between. CDR3 sequence: CASSPVEVGGANVLTF. The CDR3 DNA sequence: TGTGCCAGCAGTCCTGTGGAGGTGGGAGGGGCCAACGTCCTGACTTTC.

This clonotype was observed many times. The chain couples TRBV19 to TRBJ2-3, with a possible D match to TRBD1 (6 bases). The CDR3 length is 14 residues. Germline CDR1 and CDR2: LNHDA and SQIVND (reference sequence). Trimming removed 9 bases at V and 3 bases at J, with 16 bases between. This CDR3 is CASEQGYGTDTQYF. CDR3 DNA: TGTGCCAGCGAACAGGGATATGGTACAGATACGCAGTATTTT.

This clonotype was observed a handful of times. The chain employs TRBV6-5 and TRBJ2-1, with D unclear. CDR1 is MNHEY and CDR2 is SVGAGI in the germline V gene. Trimming shortened V by 7 bases and J by 0 bases, and 19 bases separated the two germline ends. This CDR3 is built from 17 residues. The CDR3 DNA reads TGTGCCAGCACCCCCCAGCCCCGGCACAGCTCCTACAATGAGCAGTTCTTC. Residues: CASTPQPRHSSYNEQFF.

About this clonotype: At one boundary the junction diverges from the germline segment, which might be a read error. The genes are TRBV9 and TRBJ2-7; 8 nucleotides align to TRBD2. This CDR3 has 14 amino acids. Germline V gives CDR1 SGDLS, CDR2 YYNGEE. Here the CDR3 reads CVSSVGGTSYEQYF. CDR3 bases: TGTGTCAGCAGCGTGGGCGGGACTAGCTACGAGCAGTACTTC.

This clonotype showed up just a few times. This rearrangement joins TRBV19 to TRBJ2-3; D is ambiguous. The CDR3 contains 13 residues. The V gene lost 0 bases and the J gene lost 3 bases, with 4 bases spanning the gap. CDR1 and CDR2 (germline): LNHDA, SQIVND (reference sequence). In nucleotides, the CDR3 is TGTGCCAGTAGTATAGAGAATACAGATACGCAGTATTTT. It translates to CASSIENTDTQYF.

This clonotype was observed a few times. This chain uses TRBV19 with TRBJ2-1, with 12 bases that match TRBD2. Per germline, CDR1 LNHDA and CDR2 SQIVND (reference sequence). The CDR3 contains 16 residues. V trimming: 7 bases; J trimming: 3 bases; junction bases outside the gene matches: 7. CDR3 sequence: CASTSGGAAYYNEQFF. CDR3 DNA: TGTGCCAGTACTAGCGGGGGGGCTGCCTACTACAATGAGCAGTTCTTC. The complete variable domain, with remaining parts taken from reference TRBV19 and TRBJ2-1, reads DGGITQSPKYLFRKEGQNVTLSCEQNLNHDAMYWYRQDPGQGLRLIYYSQIVNDFQKGDIAEGYSVSREKKESFPLTVTSAQKNPTAFYLCASTSGGAAYYNEQFFGPGTRLTVL.

Written as DNA, the CDR3 is TGTGCCAGCAGCGTAGGACTAGCGGGTTCTCTCAATGAGCAGTTCTTC. Its translation is CASSVGLAGSLNEQFF. The J gene is TRBJ2-1, the V gene TRBV9; 10 bases fit TRBD2. This CDR3 spans 16 amino acids. V was clipped by 0 bases and J by 6 bases; unmatched bases: 6. Germline CDR1 SGDLS, CDR2 YYNGEE. The variable domain in full, with the rest retrieved from reference TRBV9 and TRBJ2-1, is DSGVTQTPKHLITATGQRVTLRCSPRSGDLSVYWYQQSLDQGLQFLIQYYNGEERAKGNILERFSAQQFPDLHSELNLSSLELGDSALYFCASSVGLAGSLNEQFFGPGTRLTVL.

This clonotype occurred a few times. The chain recombines TRBV20-1 with TRBJ1-1; D uncertain. V was cut by 5 bases and J by 1 base, with 14 bases left in between. CDR3 length equals 14 residues. Germline CDR1 reads DFQATT; CDR2 reads SNEGSKA (reference sequence). The CDR3 loop is CSAESGSPNTEAFF. The CDR3 nucleotides are TGCAGTGCTGAGTCCGGGAGCCCGAACACTGAAGCTTTCTTT.

Note on this clonotype: This sequence may be a read error, since a much larger clone differs from it by one base. The gene calls are TRBV9 and TRBJ2-5; D uncertain. The CDR3 is 14 amino acids. Germline lookup yields CDR1 SGDLS and CDR2 YYNGEE. This CDR3 is CASSVAEQREPQYF. The CDR3, as DNA: TGTGCCAGCAGCGTAGCGGAACAAAGAGAGCCCCAGTACTTC.

Many counts were recorded for this clonotype. The CDR3 is CSARGVKLTDTQYF. For the CDR3, the DNA is TGCAGTGCTCGAGGGGTTAAACTCACAGATACGCAGTATTTT. The rearrangement joins TRBV20-1 to TRBJ2-3, with D tentatively TRBD1 or TRBD2 (5 bases each). The CDR3 length is 14 residues. The V and J ends lost 5 bases and 2 bases respectively, with 14 bases between them. In germline, CDR1 is DFQATT, CDR2 SNEGSKA (reference sequence).

This clonotype was found a few times. The chain has TRBV6-5 and TRBJ2-3; 8 bases align to TRBD2. With 0 bases clipped from V and 3 bases from J, the junction kept 5 bases outside the gene matches. This CDR3 has 16 residues. The germline CDR1 and CDR2 sequences are MNHEY and SVGAGI. In nucleotides, the CDR3 is TGTGCCAGCAGTTACTCCCCCCTAGCGGGTACAGATACGCAGTATTTT. Translated: CASSYSPLAGTDTQYF.

Only a few counts were recorded for this clonotype. The gene calls are TRBV20-1 and TRBJ2-7, with 7 bases matching TRBD2. Trimming removed 0 bases from V and 3 bases from J; junction bases left unmatched: 8. This CDR3 has 15 amino acids. In germline, CDR1 is DFQATT, CDR2 SNEGSKA (reference sequence). The CDR3, as DNA: TGCAGTGCTAGAGACCTAGCGGAACCGCACTACGAGCAGTACTTC. Translating gives CSARDLAEPHYEQYF.

Only one count was recorded for this clonotype. This chain connects TRBV5-1 to TRBJ1-3; D is unresolved. The germline V gene encodes CDR1 SGHRS and CDR2 YFSETQ. The germline V and J ends were trimmed by 6 bases and 9 bases, with 25 bases remaining between them. The CDR3 is 16 residues long. The CDR3 sequence is CASNSRPYIFEGTIYF. The DNA for the CDR3 is TGCGCCAGCAACTCCAGACCTTACATCTTCGAGGGCACCATATATTTT.

In this sample, this clonotype turned up a few times. The chain carries TRBV27 and TRBJ1-5; maybe TRBD1 (5 bases). CDR1 and CDR2 (germline): MNHEY, SMNVEV (reference sequence). The V and J ends lost 1 base and 6 bases respectively, with 10 bases between them. The CDR3 runs to 14 residues. The CDR3 sequence: CASSLWPGGQPQHF. The CDR3 nucleotides are TGTGCCAGCAGTTTATGGCCCGGGGGTCAGCCCCAGCATTTT.

This clonotype was counted at least ten times. V is TRBV7-8 and J is TRBJ2-1, with D possibly being TRBD1 (6 bases). The V end was cut by 1 base, the J end by 5 bases, with 15 bases between. This CDR3 contains 16 residues. Germline V gene lookup returns CDR1 SGHVS and CDR2 FQNEAQ. DNA for the CDR3: TGTGCCAGCAGCTTAGTAAGGACAGCTAGTAACAATGAGCAGTTCTTC. Translating it yields CASSLVRTASNNEQFF. The full variable domain, its missing parts supplied by reference TRBV7-8 and TRBJ2-1, is GAGVSQSPRYKVAKRGQDVALRCDPISGHVSLFWYQQALGQGPEFLTYFQNEAQLDKSGLPSDRFFAERPEGSVSTLKIQRTQQEDSAVYLCASSLVRTASNNEQFFGPGTRLTVL.

The chain employs TRBV6-5 and TRBJ2-7; either TRBD1 or TRBD2 may fit D (5 bases each). Germline V gives CDR1 MNHEY, CDR2 SVGAGI. Trimming pared 5 bases from V and 6 bases from J, leaving 17 bases between. This CDR3 has 14 residues. In nucleotides, the CDR3 is TGTGCCAGCAGTACCAACCCCGGGGCCTGCGAGCAGTACTTC. This sequence encodes CASSTNPGACEQYF.

The table lists this clonotype with a few counts. The chain employs TRBV6-6 and TRBJ1-2, with D possibly matching TRBD1 (6 bases). The V gene's germline CDR1 is MNHNY and CDR2 SVGAGI (reference sequence). The CDR3 length is 11 residues. V was trimmed by 8 bases and J by 8 bases, leaving 12 bases between them. The CDR3 protein is CASLWGGGYTF. In DNA form, the CDR3 reads TGTGCCAGCCTATGGGGGGGCGGCTACACCTTC.

This chain uses TRBV30 with TRBJ2-3; D may be TRBD2 (7 bases). Germline values: CDR1 GTSNPN, CDR2 SVGIG (reference sequence). V was cut by 0 bases and J by 6 bases, with 16 bases left in between. The CDR3 contains 15 residues. CDR3 DNA: TGTGCCTGGAGTGTACGTGGGGGGGCCTTGGATACGCAGTATTTT. Its protein is CAWSVRGGALDTQYF. The full variable domain, in which reference TRBV30 and TRBJ2-3 provide the parts outside the CDR3, is SQTIHQWPATLVQPVGSPLSLECTVEGTSNPNLYWYRQAAGRGLQLLFYSVGIGQISSEVPQNLSASRPQDRQFILSSKKLLLSDSGFYLCAWSVRGGALDTQYFGPGTRLTVL.

The J gene is TRBJ1-5, the V gene TRBV4-1; no definite D call. With 1 base removed from V and 4 bases from J, the gap between germline ends came to 8 bases. Germline CDR1 reads MGHRA; CDR2 reads YSYEKL. The CDR3 is made up of 14 amino acids. The CDR3 loop is CASSQAGPNQPQHF. Written as DNA, the CDR3 is TGCGCCAGCAGCCAAGCGGGCCCGAATCAGCCCCAGCATTTT.

The gene calls are TRBV27 and TRBJ2-1; 8 bases are a match to TRBD1. This CDR3 is built from 15 residues. V trimming: 5 bases; J trimming: 9 bases; junction bases outside the gene matches: 12. Looked up from germline, CDR1 is MNHEY and CDR2 is SMNVEV (reference sequence). The DNA for the CDR3 is TGTGCCAGCAGTACTGGACAGGGAGGTTTTGGTGAGCAGTTCTTC. It is translated as CASSTGQGGFGEQFF.

The sample holds one count of this clonotype. The chain joins TRBV25-1 to TRBJ1-6; no definite D call. V shed 4 bases and J shed 9 bases, with 7 bases lying between them. CDR1 MGHDK and CDR2 SYGVNS come from the germline V gene. The CDR3 totals 12 residues. CDR3 in DNA: TGTGCCAGCAGTGTGTCGGGTTCACCCCTCCACTTT. Translation gives CASSVSGSPLHF. The whole variable domain, remainder taken from reference TRBV25-1 and TRBJ1-6, is EADIYQTPRYLVIGTGKKITLECSQTMGHDKMYWYQQDPGMELHLIHYSYGVNSTEKGDLSSESTVSRIRTEHFPLTLESARPSHTSQYLCASSVSGSPLHFGNGTRLTVT.

This clonotype was observed many times. The chain links TRBV28 to TRBJ2-7; possible D gene TRBD1, 6 bases. Germline CDR1 reads MDHEN; CDR2 reads SYDVKM. The length of the CDR3 is 14 residues. V lost 6 bases and J lost 1, with 13 bases in between. CDR3 sequence: CASSPGARSYEQYF. CDR3 bases: TGTGCCAGCAGCCCAGGGGCCAGATCCTACGAGCAGTACTTC.

This clonotype was detected ten times or more. Here the CDR3 reads CASSFGFREDSVDQPQHF. In nucleotides, the CDR3 is TGTGCCAGCAGTTTTGGATTCCGAGAGGATAGTGTGGATCAGCCCCAGCATTTT. The chain uses TRBV28 and TRBJ1-5, with D unresolved. Germline V gene data show CDR1 as MDHEN and CDR2 as SYDVKM. This CDR3 is 18 amino acids long. V dropped 3 bases and J dropped 5 bases, with 23 bases sitting between them.

This clonotype has a count of ten or more. V and J are TRBV6-5 and TRBJ2-1; 7 positions agree with TRBD2. CDR3 length: 14 residues. The J segment lost 5 bases and the V segment lost 0 bases, leaving 1 base of the junction unmatched. Germline V lookup: CDR1 MNHEY, CDR2 SVGAGI. The CDR3 DNA is TGTGCCAGCAGTTACTCCGGGACTAACAATGAGCAGTTCTTC. Its protein is CASSYSGTNNEQFF.

V is TRBV25-1 and J is TRBJ2-7; D might be TRBD1 (6 bases). The germline V and J ends were trimmed by 2 bases and 4 bases, with 21 bases remaining between them. The CDR3 length is 17 residues. Per the germline V gene, CDR1 is MGHDK and CDR2 is SYGVNS. This CDR3 reads CASSETPLTGLMYEQYF. CDR3 bases: TGTGCCAGCAGTGAAACCCCCCTAACAGGGCTCATGTACGAGCAGTACTTC.